This T cell receptor beta chain was found in a study of T cells in Graves' hyperthyroidism and ophthalmopathy. The CDR3 covers 15 residues. CDR1 and CDR2 from the germline V gene are SGHTA and FQGTGA. The germline V and J ends were trimmed by 3 bases and 6 bases, with 15 bases remaining between them. The authors deemed Graves' hyperthyroidism stable absent ophthalmopathy progression within 18 months. It was uncontrolled infection, other autoimmune disease, pregnancy or lactation that excluded patients. Every diagnosis used clinical symptoms, serum thyroxine and TRAb, thyroid ultrasound and orbital computed tomography. RNA transcripts were the template for amplifying TCR beta CDR3 regions. In the first-round RT-PCR of the TCR CDR3, the HTBI primer set was used. TCRdb analysed the multiplex PCR reads with MiXCR anew, one entry per CDR3 protein. In the table there are more than 550,000 distinct CDR3 sequences, 15% to 20% of which are singletons.

This clonotype has a count of ten or more. Sequenced material: blood. The rearrangement links TRBV7-3 to TRBJ2-1; D is perhaps TRBD2 (6 bases). The receptor's source is a man aged 50-60 years with Graves' hyperthyroidism. The DNA for the CDR3 is TGTGCCAGCAGCTTCCTGGGGGGAAATACCAATGAGCAGTTCTTC. It encodes CASSFLGGNTNEQFF. Variable domain in full (rest from reference TRBV7-3 and TRBJ2-1): GAGVSQTPSNKVTEKGKYVELRCDPISGHTALYWYRQSLGQGPEFLIYFQGTGAADDSGLPNDRFFAVRPEGSVSTLKIQRTERGDSAVYLCASSFLGGNTNEQFFGPGTRLTVL.